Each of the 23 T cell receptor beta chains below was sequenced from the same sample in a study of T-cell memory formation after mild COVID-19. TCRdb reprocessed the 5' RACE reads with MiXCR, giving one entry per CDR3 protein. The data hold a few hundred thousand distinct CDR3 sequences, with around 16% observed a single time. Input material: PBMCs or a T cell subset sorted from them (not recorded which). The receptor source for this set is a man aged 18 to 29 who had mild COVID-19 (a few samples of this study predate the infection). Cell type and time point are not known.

CDR3 nucleotides: TGTGCCACCAGTGATGGGAGGCGGGGGGATGAGCAGTTCTTC. Translation gives CATSDGRRGDEQFF. The chain joins TRBV24-1 to TRBJ2-1, with 8 positions matching TRBD2. Germline V CDR1 and CDR2: KGHDR, SFDVKD. V trimming: 3 bases; J trimming: 8 bases; junction bases outside the gene matches: 5. This CDR3 has 14 residues.

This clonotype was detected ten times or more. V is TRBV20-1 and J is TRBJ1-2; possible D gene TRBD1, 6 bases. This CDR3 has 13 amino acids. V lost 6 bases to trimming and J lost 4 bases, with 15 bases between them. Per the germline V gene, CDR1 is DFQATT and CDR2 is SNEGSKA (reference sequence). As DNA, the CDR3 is TGCAGTGCCGATCGGGGGGCGGGCTATGGCTACACCTTC. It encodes CSADRGAGYGYTF.

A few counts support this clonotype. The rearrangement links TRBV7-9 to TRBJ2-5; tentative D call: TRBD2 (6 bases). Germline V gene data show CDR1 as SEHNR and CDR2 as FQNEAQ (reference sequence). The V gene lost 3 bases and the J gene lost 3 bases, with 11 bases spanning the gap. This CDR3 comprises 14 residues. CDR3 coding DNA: TGTGCCAGCAGCTTCGGGGACTTAGAAGAGACCCAGTACTTC. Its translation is CASSFGDLEETQYF.

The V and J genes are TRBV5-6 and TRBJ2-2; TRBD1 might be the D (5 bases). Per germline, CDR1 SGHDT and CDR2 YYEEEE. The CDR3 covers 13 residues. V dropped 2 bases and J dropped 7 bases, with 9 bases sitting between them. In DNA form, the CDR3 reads TGTGCCAGCAGCTTCCGACAGTACGGGGAGCTGTTTTTT. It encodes CASSFRQYGELFF.

CDR3 sequence (DNA): TGCGCCAGCAGCTTATCGACAGGGCAAGCCACTGAAGCTTTCTTT. This gives the protein CASSLSTGQATEAFF. The rearrangement uses TRBV5-1 and TRBJ1-1; 7 bases line up with TRBD1. From germline, CDR1 is SGHRS and CDR2 YFSETQ. The CDR3 spans 15 residues. V was pared by 2 bases and J by 4 bases, with 8 bases of the junction left unmatched.

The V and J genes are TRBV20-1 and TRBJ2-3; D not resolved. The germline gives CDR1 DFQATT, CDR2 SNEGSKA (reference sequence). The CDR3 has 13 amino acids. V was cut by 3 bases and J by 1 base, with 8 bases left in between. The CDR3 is CSARTPGTDTQYF. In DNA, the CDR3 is TGCAGTGCTAGGACCCCCGGCACAGATACGCAGTATTTT.

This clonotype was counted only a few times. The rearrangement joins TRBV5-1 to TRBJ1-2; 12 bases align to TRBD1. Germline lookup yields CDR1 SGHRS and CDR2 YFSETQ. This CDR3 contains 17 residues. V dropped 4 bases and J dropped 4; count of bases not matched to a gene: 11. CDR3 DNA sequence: TGCGCCAGCAGCATGGGACAGGGGGCTGCCCGGGGCTATGGCTACACCTTC. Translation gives CASSMGQGAARGYGYTF.

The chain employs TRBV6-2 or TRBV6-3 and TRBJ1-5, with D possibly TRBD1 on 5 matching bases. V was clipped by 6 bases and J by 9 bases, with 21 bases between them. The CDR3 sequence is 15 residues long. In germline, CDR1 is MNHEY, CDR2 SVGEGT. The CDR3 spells CASRKTAPPESPQHF. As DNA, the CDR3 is TGTGCCAGCAGAAAGACAGCACCCCCGGAATCGCCCCAGCATTTT.

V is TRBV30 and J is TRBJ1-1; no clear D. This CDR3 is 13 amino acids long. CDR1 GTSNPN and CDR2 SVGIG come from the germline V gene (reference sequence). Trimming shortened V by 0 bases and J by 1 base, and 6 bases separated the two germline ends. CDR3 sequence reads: CAWSVRGNTEAFF. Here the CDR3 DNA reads TGTGCCTGGAGTGTCCGGGGGAACACTGAAGCTTTCTTT.

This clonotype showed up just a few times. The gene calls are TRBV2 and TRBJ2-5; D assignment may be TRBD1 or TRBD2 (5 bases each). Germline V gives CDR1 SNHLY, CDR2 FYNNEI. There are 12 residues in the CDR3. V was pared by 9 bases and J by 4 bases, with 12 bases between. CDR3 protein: CARRGARETQYF. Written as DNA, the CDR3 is TGTGCCAGACGAGGGGCAAGAGAGACCCAGTACTTC.

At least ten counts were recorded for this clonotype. The CDR3 region is CASSSKFSGTTTWDIQYF. CDR3 nucleotides: TGTGCCAGCAGCTCGAAGTTTTCCGGGACTACGACGTGGGACATTCAGTACTTC. This chain connects TRBV7-2 to TRBJ2-4; 7 bases are a match to TRBD2. The V segment lost 4 bases and the J segment 8 bases; nucleotides outside the gene matches: 20. The CDR3 spans 18 residues. CDR1 SGHTA and CDR2 FQGNSA come from the germline V gene.

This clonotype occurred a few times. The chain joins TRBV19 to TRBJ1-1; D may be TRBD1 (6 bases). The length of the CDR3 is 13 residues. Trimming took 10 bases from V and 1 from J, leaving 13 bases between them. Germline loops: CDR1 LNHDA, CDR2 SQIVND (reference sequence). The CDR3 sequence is CATKDRQNTEAFF. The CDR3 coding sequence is TGTGCCACCAAGGACAGACAGAACACTGAAGCTTTCTTT.

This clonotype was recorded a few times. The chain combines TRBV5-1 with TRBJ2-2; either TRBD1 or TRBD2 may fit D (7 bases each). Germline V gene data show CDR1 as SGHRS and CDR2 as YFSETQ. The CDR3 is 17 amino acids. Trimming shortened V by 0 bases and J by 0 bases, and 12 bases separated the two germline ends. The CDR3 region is CASSLVQGGTNTGELFF. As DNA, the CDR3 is TGCGCCAGCAGCTTGGTGCAGGGGGGGACGAACACCGGGGAGCTGTTTTTT.

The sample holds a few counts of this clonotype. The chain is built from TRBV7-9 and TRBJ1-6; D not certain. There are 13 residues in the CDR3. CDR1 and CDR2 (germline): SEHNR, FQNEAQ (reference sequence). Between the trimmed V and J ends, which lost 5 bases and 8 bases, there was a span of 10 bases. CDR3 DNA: TGTGCCAGCAGCCCAGGTGCTGATTCACCCCTCCACTTT. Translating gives CASSPGADSPLHF.

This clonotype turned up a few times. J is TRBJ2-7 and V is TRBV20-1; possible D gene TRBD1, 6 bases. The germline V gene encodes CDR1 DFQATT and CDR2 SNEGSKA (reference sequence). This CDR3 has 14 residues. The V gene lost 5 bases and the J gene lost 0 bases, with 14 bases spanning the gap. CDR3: CSAAPGANSYEQYF. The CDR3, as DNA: TGCAGTGCTGCTCCAGGGGCTAACTCCTACGAGCAGTACTTC.

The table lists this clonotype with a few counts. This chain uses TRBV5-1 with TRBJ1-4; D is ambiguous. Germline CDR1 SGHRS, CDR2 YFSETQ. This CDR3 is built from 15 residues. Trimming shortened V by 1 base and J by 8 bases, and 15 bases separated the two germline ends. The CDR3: CASSLWPGTTEKLFF. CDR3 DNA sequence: TGCGCCAGCAGCTTGTGGCCGGGCACGACAGAAAAACTGTTTTTT.

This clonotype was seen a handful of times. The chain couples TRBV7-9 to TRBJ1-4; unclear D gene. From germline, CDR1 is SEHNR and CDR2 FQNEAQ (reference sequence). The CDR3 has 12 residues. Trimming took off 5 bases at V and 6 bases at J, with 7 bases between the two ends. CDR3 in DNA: TGTGCCAGCAGCGCGGAGTATGAAAAACTGTTTTTT. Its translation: CASSAEYEKLFF.

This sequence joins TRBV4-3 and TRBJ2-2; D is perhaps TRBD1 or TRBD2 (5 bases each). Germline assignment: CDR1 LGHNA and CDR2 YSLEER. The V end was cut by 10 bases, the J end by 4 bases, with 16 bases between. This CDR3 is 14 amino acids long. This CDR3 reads CATGQRLSTGELFF. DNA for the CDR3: TGCGCCACGGGGCAAAGGTTAAGCACCGGGGAGCTGTTTTTT.

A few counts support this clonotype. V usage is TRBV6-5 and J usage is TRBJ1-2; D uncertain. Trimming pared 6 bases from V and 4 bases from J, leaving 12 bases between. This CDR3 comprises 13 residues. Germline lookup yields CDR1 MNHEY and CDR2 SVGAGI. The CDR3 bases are TGTGCCAGCAGCGGCAGTCCCTTCTATGGCTACACCTTC. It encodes CASSGSPFYGYTF.

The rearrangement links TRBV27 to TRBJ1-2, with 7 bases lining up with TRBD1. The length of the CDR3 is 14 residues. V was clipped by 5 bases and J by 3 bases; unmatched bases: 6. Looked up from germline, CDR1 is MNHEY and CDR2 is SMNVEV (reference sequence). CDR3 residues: CASSRAGGHYGYTF. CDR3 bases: TGTGCCAGCAGTCGAGCAGGGGGGCACTATGGCTACACCTTC.

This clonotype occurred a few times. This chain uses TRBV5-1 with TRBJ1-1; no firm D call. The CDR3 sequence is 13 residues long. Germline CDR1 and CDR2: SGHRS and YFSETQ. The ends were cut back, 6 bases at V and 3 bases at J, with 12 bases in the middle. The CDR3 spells CASTLQDDTEAFF. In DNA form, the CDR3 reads TGCGCCAGCACCCTTCAGGATGACACTGAAGCTTTCTTT. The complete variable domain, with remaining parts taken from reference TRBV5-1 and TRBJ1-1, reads KAGVTQTPRYLIKTRGQQVTLSCSPISGHRSVSWYQQTPGQGLQFLFEYFSETQRNKGNFPGRFSGRQFSNSRSEMNVSTLELGDSALYLCASTLQDDTEAFFGQGTRLTVV.

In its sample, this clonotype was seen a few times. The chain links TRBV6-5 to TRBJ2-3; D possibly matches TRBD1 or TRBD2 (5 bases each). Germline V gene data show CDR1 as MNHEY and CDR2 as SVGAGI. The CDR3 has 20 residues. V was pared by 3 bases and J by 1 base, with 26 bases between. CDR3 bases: TGTGCCAGCAGTTATCCCGGGACCGGCGAGTATAGTGATGGCACAGATACGCAGTATTTT. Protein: CASSYPGTGEYSDGTDTQYF.

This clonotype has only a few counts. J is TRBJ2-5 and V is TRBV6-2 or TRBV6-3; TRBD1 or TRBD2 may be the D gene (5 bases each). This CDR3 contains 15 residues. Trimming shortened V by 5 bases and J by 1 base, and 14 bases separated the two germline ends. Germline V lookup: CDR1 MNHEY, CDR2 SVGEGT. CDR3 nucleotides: TGTGCCAGCAGTAACCGTCGGGACGCCCAAGAGACCCAGTACTTC. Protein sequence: CASSNRRDAQETQYF.